The 21 T cell receptor beta chains in this list originate from one sample, sequenced in a study of T cell changes during pregnancy in multiple sclerosis. Libraries were prepared by immunoSEQ multiplex PCR; TCRdb keeps only in-frame clonotypes and omits some of them. The profile covers about 64,000 clones, with over 85% appearing a single time and about 1.5% taken by the ten largest. This material consisted of peripheral blood, taken in the second trimester of pregnancy. These receptors were taken from a female donor with multiple sclerosis, enrolled in a pregnancy study.

The J gene is TRBJ2-7, the V gene TRBV5-4; 10 bases align to TRBD1. CDR1 and CDR2 (germline): SGHNT, YYREEE (reference sequence). The CDR3 contains 14 residues. The ends lost 4 bases at V and 7 bases at J; junction bases unmatched: 8. The CDR3 protein is CASSRRDRGLEQYF. The CDR3, as DNA: TGTGCCAGCAGCCGCCGGGACAGGGGATTAGAGCAGTACTTC.

V is TRBV5-5 and J is TRBJ2-7; 10 bases line up with TRBD2. The CDR3 length is 15 residues. The ends lost 1 base at V and 3 bases at J; junction bases unmatched: 4. Germline loops: CDR1 SGHKS, CDR2 YYEKEE (reference sequence). CDR3 sequence (DNA): TGTGCCAGCAGCTTGAGACTAGCGGGTTACTACGAGCAGTACTTC. The encoded protein is CASSLRLAGYYEQYF.

This sequence joins TRBV29-1 and TRBJ2-5; D is undetermined. Between the trimmed V and J ends, which lost 0 bases and 3 bases, there was a span of 5 bases. The CDR3 is 12 amino acids. Germline V lookup: CDR1 SQVTM, CDR2 ANQGSEA. The DNA of the CDR3 is TGCAGCGTTGAAGACGGTAAAGAGACCCAGTACTTC. This sequence encodes CSVEDGKETQYF.

The chain uses TRBV19 and TRBJ2-1; TRBD2 matches 9 bases. The V segment lost 2 bases and the J segment 9 bases; nucleotides outside the gene matches: 11. Germline V CDR1 and CDR2: LNHDA, SQIVND (reference sequence). There are 16 residues in the CDR3. The CDR3 DNA sequence: TGTGCCAGTAGTATATGGGGTGGGCTAGCGGGATTTGAGCAGTTCTTC. Its translation: CASSIWGGLAGFEQFF.

The rearrangement links TRBV10-1 to TRBJ2-6; a weak D match, TRBD1 (6 bases). Germline V gene data show CDR1 as WNHNN and CDR2 as SYGVQD (reference sequence). The CDR3 runs to 15 residues. V was pared by 3 bases and J by 4 bases, with 10 bases between. CDR3 nucleotides: TGCGCCAGCAGTGAAACAGGGACCGGGGCCAACGTCCTGACTTTC. Its translation is CASSETGTGANVLTF.

This sequence joins TRBV28 and TRBJ1-3; D ambiguous. V shed 7 bases and J shed 3 bases, with 13 bases lying between them. Germline V CDR1 and CDR2: MDHEN, SYDVKM. This CDR3 is 14 amino acids long. The CDR3 spells CASKGKRIGNTIYF. The CDR3 nucleotides are TGTGCCAGCAAAGGGAAGCGGATTGGAAACACCATATATTTT.

The chain couples TRBV6-5 to TRBJ2-7; D is uncertain. CDR1 and CDR2 from the germline V gene are MNHEY and SVGAGI. The CDR3 is 11 amino acids. Trimming stripped 6 bases from V and 5 bases from J, with 8 bases between. The CDR3 DNA follows: TGTGCCAGCAGGAGGAAGGACGAGCAGTACTTC. Translated, it gives CASRRKDEQYF.

This chain links TRBV6-6 with TRBJ2-1; maybe TRBD2 (5 bases). The CDR3 loop spans 13 amino acids. V was cut by 8 bases and J by 4 bases, with 12 bases left in between. CDR1 is MNHNY, CDR2 SVGAGI, per germline (reference sequence). The CDR3 region is CASLETSYNEQFF. CDR3 DNA sequence: TGTGCCAGCCTAGAAACTAGTTACAATGAGCAGTTCTTC.

The rearrangement joins TRBV18 to TRBJ2-7, with 7 bases that match TRBD1. J lost 3 bases, V lost 3 bases, and 5 bases had no gene match. The germline V gene encodes CDR1 KGHSH and CDR2 LQKENI. The CDR3 consists of 14 residues. CDR3 protein: CASSPTGQSYEQYF. In DNA form, the CDR3 reads TGTGCCAGCTCACCGACGGGACAGAGCTACGAGCAGTACTTC. Full variable domain (outside the CDR3, taken from reference TRBV18 and TRBJ2-7): NAGVMQNPRHLVRRRGQEARLRCSPMKGHSHVYWYRQLPEEGLKFMVYLQKENIIDESGMPKERFSAEFPKEGPSILRIQQVVRGDSAAYFCASSPTGQSYEQYFGPGTRLTVT.

The chain links TRBV23-1 to TRBJ2-7, with 7 bases fitting TRBD1. TRBV23-1 belongs to the ORF category, with a function that is uncertain. This CDR3 contains 14 residues. Germline trimming cut 0 bases from V and 5 bases from J; bases unmatched to any gene: 4. This chain's CDR3 is CASSQSRQGDEQYF. As DNA, the CDR3 is TGCGCCAGCAGTCAATCGCGCCAGGGGGACGAGCAGTACTTC.

The V call is TRBV10-3, the J call TRBJ1-1, with a tentative D call TRBD1 (5 bases). CDR3 length: 13 amino acids. Between the trimmed V and J ends, which lost 6 bases and 3 bases, there was a span of 11 bases. The germline V gene has CDR1 ENHRY and CDR2 SYGVKD. The CDR3: CAISEGPDTEAFF. CDR3 DNA: TGTGCCATCAGCGAGGGGCCCGACACTGAAGCTTTCTTT.

This clone was seen just once. The CDR3 coding sequence is TGTGCCAGTAGTATGTGGACTAGCGGGAGCGGTGGGTACAATGAGCAGTTCTTC. It codes for CASSMWTSGSGGYNEQFF. This chain joins TRBV19 and TRBJ2-1, with 13 nucleotides matching TRBD2. Germline V gene data show CDR1 as LNHDA and CDR2 as SQIVND (reference sequence). Trimming at V came to 3 bases and at J to 4 bases, leaving 9 bases not matched to a gene. This CDR3 is 18 amino acids long.

The CDR3 reads CASRPDRGAYEQYF. The CDR3, as DNA: TGTGCCAGCAGACCGGACAGGGGAGCCTACGAGCAGTACTTC. V gene TRBV7-9 combines with J gene TRBJ2-7, with 9 bases lining up with TRBD1. Per the germline V gene, CDR1 is SEHNR and CDR2 is FQNEAQ (reference sequence). With 6 bases clipped from V and 2 bases from J, the junction kept 5 bases outside the gene matches. The CDR3 sequence is 14 residues long.

The J gene is TRBJ2-7, the V gene TRBV4-1, with D possibly TRBD2 on 6 matching bases. CDR1 is MGHRA and CDR2 is YSYEKL in the germline V gene. This CDR3 comprises 13 residues. Trimming cost V 4 bases and J 2 bases, with 9 bases left between them. The CDR3 is CASSRRGTYEQYF. In DNA, the CDR3 is TGCGCCAGCAGCCGTCGGGGGACCTACGAGCAGTACTTC.

This chain links TRBV6-1 with TRBJ2-1, with 9 bases identical to TRBD2. Germline V CDR1 and CDR2: MNHNS, SASEGT. The ends lost 2 bases at V and 6 bases at J; junction bases unmatched: 5. This CDR3 contains 15 residues. The CDR3 nucleotides read TGTGCCAGCAGTGAATTTGGACTAGCGAGCAATGAGCAGTTCTTC. This translates into CASSEFGLASNEQFF.

This clone appeared once. This chain links TRBV19 with TRBJ2-5, with a weak D call TRBD2 (5 bases). Trimming took off 3 bases at V and 5 bases at J, with 13 bases between the two ends. The V gene's germline CDR1 is LNHDA and CDR2 SQIVND (reference sequence). The CDR3 is 14 amino acids. The CDR3 sequence is CASSIGLRRETQYF. The CDR3 DNA is TGTGCCAGTAGTATCGGCCTTAGGAGGGAGACCCAGTACTTC.

The gene calls are TRBV19 and TRBJ2-1; 9 positions match TRBD2. CDR3 length: 14 residues. J lost 8 bases, V lost 8 bases, and 10 bases had no gene match. The germline CDR1 and CDR2 sequences are LNHDA and SQIVND (reference sequence). As DNA, the CDR3 is TGTGCCAGTCGGCTAGCGGGAATAGGAGATGAGCAGTTCTTC. Translated: CASRLAGIGDEQFF.

The chain joins TRBV19 to TRBJ2-7; 9 nucleotides line up with TRBD2. Per germline, CDR1 LNHDA and CDR2 SQIVND (reference sequence). This CDR3 region has 15 residues. V was clipped by 3 bases and J by 4 bases; unmatched bases: 7. The CDR3 spells CASSILAGASYEQYF. The DNA for the CDR3 is TGTGCCAGTAGTATTTTAGCGGGAGCATCTTACGAGCAGTACTTC.

The chain carries TRBV7-2 and TRBJ1-2; D is perhaps TRBD1 (6 bases). Germline assignment: CDR1 SGHTA and CDR2 FQGNSA. Trimming took 2 bases from V and 2 from J, leaving 15 bases between them. This CDR3 contains 16 residues. The chain's CDR3 is CASSLIQGSYNYGYTF. The CDR3 DNA follows: TGTGCCAGCAGCTTAATCCAGGGGTCGTACAACTATGGCTACACCTTC.

The chain has TRBV11-2 and TRBJ1-5; D might be TRBD1 (5 bases). The germline CDR1 and CDR2 sequences are SGHAT and FQNNGV. The CDR3 is 15 amino acids. Trimming pared 2 bases from V and 6 bases from J, leaving 14 bases between. The CDR3 coding sequence is TGTGCCAGCAGCTTACCCGTCCCGGGGGGTCAGCCCCAGCATTTT. Translating gives CASSLPVPGGQPQHF.

This clone has just one count. The genes are TRBV19 and TRBJ1-2, with 7 bases aligning to TRBD1. Germline assignment: CDR1 LNHDA and CDR2 SQIVND (reference sequence). This CDR3 contains 15 residues. J lost 4 bases, V lost 3 bases, and 8 bases had no gene match. CDR3: CASSIGTENLYGYTF. In DNA form, the CDR3 reads TGTGCCAGTAGTATCGGGACAGAGAATCTCTATGGCTACACCTTC. Full variable domain (outside the CDR3, taken from reference TRBV19 and TRBJ1-2): DGGITQSPKYLFRKEGQNVTLSCEQNLNHDAMYWYRQDPGQGLRLIYYSQIVNDFQKGDIAEGYSVSREKKESFPLTVTSAQKNPTAFYLCASSIGTENLYGYTFGSGTRLTVV.